The 16 T cell receptor beta chains below were found in one sample sequenced in a study of PD-1 blockade in classical Hodgkin lymphoma. Every patient experienced relapse after autologous stem cell transplantation, and brentuximab vedotin exposure varied. Assay: immunoSEQ multiplex PCR; the TCRdb copy retains only in-frame clones and omits some. Among roughly 40,000 clones listed, approximately 70% were seen once. The sequences come from peripheral blood mononuclear cells (PBMCs), collected at baseline. These receptors were collected from a human donor with classical Hodgkin lymphoma.

This chain joins TRBV7-8 and TRBJ2-1; 7 bases agree with TRBD2. The CDR3 runs to 14 residues. The V and J ends lost 1 base and 9 bases, in that order; junction bases with no gene match: 6. Per the germline V gene, CDR1 is SGHVS and CDR2 is FQNEAQ. CDR3 DNA sequence: TGTGCCAGCAGCTTAGGAGGGAGGGTAGGTGAGCAGTTCTTC. Amino acid sequence: CASSLGGRVGEQFF.

This clone appeared many times. V usage is TRBV7-9 and J usage is TRBJ2-7, with unresolved D. Germline loops: CDR1 SEHNR, CDR2 FQNEAQ (reference sequence). Trimming stripped 2 bases from V and 3 bases from J, with 8 bases between. CDR3 size: 13 residues. The CDR3 protein is CASSLMARYEQYF. The CDR3 region has the DNA TGTGCCAGCAGCTTAATGGCTCGCTACGAGCAGTACTTC.

The V and J genes are TRBV7-2 and TRBJ2-7; the match to TRBD2 covers 7 bases. Trimming cost V 6 bases and J 5 bases; bases outside gene matches: 13. CDR3 length equals 15 residues. Germline CDR1 reads SGHTA; CDR2 reads FQGNSA. The CDR3 bases are TGTGCCAGCAGTTCCCGGAGGGAGGGCCAGAACGAGCAGTACTTC. It yields the protein CASSSRREGQNEQYF.

There are many counts of this clone. V gene TRBV9 combines with J gene TRBJ1-1, with D perhaps TRBD1 (6 bases). Trimming took off 3 bases at V and 5 bases at J, with 11 bases between the two ends. This CDR3 contains 13 residues. CDR1 SGDLS and CDR2 YYNGEE come from the germline V gene. This chain's CDR3 is CASSGRQGTEAFF. The CDR3 DNA reads TGTGCCAGCAGCGGCCGTCAGGGGACTGAAGCTTTCTTT.

This clone was seen more than once but under ten times. The rearrangement joins TRBV5-6 to TRBJ1-1, with D unclear. CDR3 length equals 13 residues. Germline V lookup: CDR1 SGHDT, CDR2 YYEEEE. Trimming left V 4 bases short and J 1 base short, with 8 bases between. The chain's CDR3 is CASSTQANTEAFF. CDR3 in DNA: TGTGCCAGCAGCACGCAAGCGAACACTGAAGCTTTCTTT.

The chain couples TRBV7-9 to TRBJ2-1; the D gene is possibly TRBD1 (5 bases). Germline loops: CDR1 SEHNR, CDR2 FQNEAQ (reference sequence). V gave up 4 bases and J gave up 6 bases, with 13 bases separating them. The CDR3 consists of 14 residues. CDR3 DNA sequence: TGTGCCAGCAGCTCGGAACGACAGCCCAATGAGCAGTTCTTC. Protein product: CASSSERQPNEQFF.

The chain combines TRBV19 with TRBJ2-2, with TRBD1 matching over 7 bases. The germline gives CDR1 LNHDA, CDR2 SQIVND (reference sequence). This CDR3 has 13 amino acids. The J segment lost 7 bases and the V segment lost 10 bases, leaving 9 bases of the junction unmatched. The CDR3 sequence is CATSRGLYGELFF. The CDR3 region has the DNA TGTGCCACTTCAAGGGGGCTTTACGGGGAGCTGTTTTTT.

The chain carries TRBV7-2 and TRBJ2-7; no clear D gene. V gave up 5 bases and J gave up 0 bases, with 5 bases separating them. This CDR3 is 12 amino acids long. Germline CDR1 is SGHTA and CDR2 is FQGNSA. CDR3 DNA sequence: TGTGCCAGCAGCCGATACTCCTACGAGCAGTACTTC. Translated: CASSRYSYEQYF. The variable domain in full, with the rest retrieved from reference TRBV7-2 and TRBJ2-7, is GAGVSQSPSNKVTEKGKDVELRCDPISGHTALYWYRQSLGQGLEFLIYFQGNSAPDKSGLPSDRFSAERTGGSVSTLTIQRTQQEDSAVYLCASSRYSYEQYFGPGTRLTVT.

The chain recombines TRBV25-1 with TRBJ1-2; perhaps TRBD1 as D (5 bases). The V and J ends lost 2 bases and 7 bases respectively, with 8 bases between them. CDR1 MGHDK and CDR2 SYGVNS come from the germline V gene. This CDR3 has 12 amino acids. CDR3 loop: CASSEGGSGYTF. The CDR3 nucleotides read TGTGCCAGCAGTGAAGGGGGATCTGGCTACACCTTC.

This chain joins TRBV28 and TRBJ2-1; 7 nucleotides line up with TRBD1. The length of the CDR3 is 14 residues. V shed 6 bases, J shed 11 bases, and the junction held 13 bases outside the gene matches. CDR1 and CDR2 from the germline V gene are MDHEN and SYDVKM. DNA of the CDR3: TGTGCCAGCAGCCAAATAGATCCGGGACAGAAGCAGTTCTTC. Translated: CASSQIDPGQKQFF.

The chain uses TRBV9 and TRBJ1-1; the D gene is possibly TRBD1 (5 bases). Germline loops: CDR1 SGDLS, CDR2 YYNGEE. The V end was cut by 4 bases, the J end by 4 bases, with 17 bases between. This CDR3 comprises 15 residues. The CDR3 protein is CASSPQGWGVTEAFF. The CDR3 nucleotides read TGTGCCAGCAGCCCACAAGGGTGGGGGGTCACTGAAGCTTTCTTT.

The V gene is TRBV7-6, the J gene TRBJ2-7; D unclear. This CDR3 comprises 13 residues. Germline CDR1 is SGHVS and CDR2 is FNYEAQ. V lost 5 bases and J lost 3, with 11 bases in between. The CDR3 spells CASSNVGNYEQYF. The CDR3, as DNA: TGTGCCAGCAGCAACGTCGGCAACTACGAGCAGTACTTC.

V and J are TRBV6-6 and TRBJ2-2; maybe TRBD2 (5 bases). The V end was cut by 6 bases, the J end by 4 bases, with 18 bases between. The germline V gene encodes CDR1 MNHNY and CDR2 SVGAGI (reference sequence). The CDR3 consists of 16 residues. CDR3 bases: TGTGCCAGCAGCCCCCCTCGGGGTGGTAGCACCGGGGAGCTGTTTTTT. This codes for CASSPPRGGSTGELFF.

J is TRBJ1-1 and V is TRBV4-2; no clear D gene. CDR1 is LGHNA, CDR2 YNFKEQ, per germline. V shed 5 bases and J shed 3 bases, with 16 bases lying between them. The CDR3 consists of 15 residues. In DNA form, the CDR3 reads TGTGCCAGCAGCGACCTCGGAATAGTTCACACTGAAGCTTTCTTT. It translates to CASSDLGIVHTEAFF.

This clone showed up just a few times. The chain joins TRBV7-6 to TRBJ2-5; no firm D call. With 5 bases removed from V and 5 bases from J, the gap between germline ends came to 18 bases. Looked up from germline, CDR1 is SGHVS and CDR2 is FNYEAQ. This CDR3 has 15 residues. This chain's CDR3 is CASSLSTRLGETQYF. CDR3 DNA sequence: TGTGCCAGCAGCCTTTCGACTCGCCTAGGGGAGACCCAGTACTTC.

The chain uses TRBV7-2 and TRBJ2-5; 8 positions agree with TRBD2. CDR1 SGHTA and CDR2 FQGNSA come from the germline V gene. V shed 3 bases, J shed 3 bases, and the junction held 6 bases outside the gene matches. The CDR3 has 15 amino acids. The CDR3 DNA reads TGTGCCAGCAGCTTCCAAGCGGGGGAGGAAGAGACCCAGTACTTC. Amino acids: CASSFQAGEEETQYF.